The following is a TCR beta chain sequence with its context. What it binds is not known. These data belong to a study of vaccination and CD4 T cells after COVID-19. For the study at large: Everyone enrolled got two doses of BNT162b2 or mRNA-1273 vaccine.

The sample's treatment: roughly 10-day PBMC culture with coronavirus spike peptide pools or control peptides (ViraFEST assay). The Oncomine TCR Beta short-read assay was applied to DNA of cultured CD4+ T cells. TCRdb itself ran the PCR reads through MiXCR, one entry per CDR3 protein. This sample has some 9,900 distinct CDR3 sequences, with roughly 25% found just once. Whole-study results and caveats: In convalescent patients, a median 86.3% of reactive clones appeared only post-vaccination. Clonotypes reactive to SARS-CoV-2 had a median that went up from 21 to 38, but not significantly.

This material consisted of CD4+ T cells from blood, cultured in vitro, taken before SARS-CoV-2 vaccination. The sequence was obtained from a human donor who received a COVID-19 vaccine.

DNA of the CDR3: TGTGCCAGCAGTGCTACCGGGACAGGGGGCGTTGGAAACACCATATATTTT. Translation: CASSATGTGGVGNTIYF. J is TRBJ1-3 and V is TRBV12-3 or TRBV12-4; the match to TRBD1 covers 12 bases. The CDR3 loop spans 17 amino acids. V lost 5 bases and J lost 3; bases outside the gene matches: 8.